What follows are 8 T cell receptor beta chains derived from one specimen sequenced in a study of cytomegalovirus exposure and HLA in healthy donors. The PCR ran on 60 Vbeta and 13 Jbeta primers. Libraries were prepared by immunoSEQ multiplex PCR; TCRdb keeps only in-frame clonotypes and omits some of them. This sample has 170,000 or so clones, with roughly 75% found just once. The sample taken for sequencing was PBMCs. The receptors shown here come from a man between 35 and 55 years old in good health and CMV-seronegative.

The CDR3 loop is CASSYGDEQFF. CDR3 coding DNA: TGTGCCAGCAGTTACGGAGATGAGCAGTTCTTC. V is TRBV6-5 and J is TRBJ2-1; unclear D gene. Between the trimmed V and J ends, which lost 2 bases and 8 bases, there was a span of 4 bases. Germline V gives CDR1 MNHEY, CDR2 SVGAGI. The CDR3 spans 11 residues.

The gene calls are TRBV18 and TRBJ1-2; D is uncertain. The CDR3 has 16 residues. V shed 0 bases and J shed 0 bases, with 11 bases lying between them. Looked up from germline, CDR1 is KGHSH and CDR2 is LQKENI. The CDR3 bases are TGTGCCAGCTCACCACCCCTAACGAATGCTAACTATGGCTACACCTTC. Translated: CASSPPLTNANYGYTF.

The chain links TRBV18 to TRBJ2-3; 8 bases are a match to TRBD2. Germline V gives CDR1 KGHSH, CDR2 LQKENI. This CDR3 spans 15 amino acids. The ends lost 4 bases at V and 0 bases at J; junction bases unmatched: 3. The CDR3 loop is CASSRVAGSTDTQYF. The CDR3 DNA follows: TGTGCCAGCTCACGGGTAGCGGGAAGCACAGATACGCAGTATTTT.

The chain employs TRBV6-5 and TRBJ2-2; no reliable D call. Germline values: CDR1 MNHEY, CDR2 SVGAGI. The CDR3 has 15 amino acids. V shed 5 bases and J shed 3 bases, with 13 bases lying between them. Here the CDR3 reads CASSIVRRDTGELFF. The CDR3 DNA reads as TGTGCCAGCAGTATAGTACGACGGGACACCGGGGAGCTGTTTTTT.

The rearrangement joins TRBV6-6 to TRBJ2-2; 10 bases are shared with TRBD2. V lost 1 base to trimming and J lost 5 bases; unmatched junction nucleotides: 4. The CDR3 totals 16 residues. Per the germline V gene, CDR1 is MNHNY and CDR2 is SVGAGI (reference sequence). CDR3 nucleotide sequence: TGTGCCAGCAGTTACTTATCTAGCGGGAGAACCGGGGAGCTGTTTTTT. It translates to CASSYLSSGRTGELFF.

This chain connects TRBV4-1 to TRBJ2-7; 7 bases fit TRBD1. The CDR3 consists of 13 residues. V shed 7 bases and J 0 bases; nucleotides not matched to a gene: 3. Germline V gene data show CDR1 as MGHRA and CDR2 as YSYEKL. DNA for the CDR3: TGCGCCAGCAAAAGACAGGGCTCCTACGAGCAGTACTTC. It translates to CASKRQGSYEQYF.

The J gene is TRBJ2-2, the V gene TRBV5-4, with 7 positions matching TRBD1. This CDR3 spans 17 amino acids. Germline values: CDR1 SGHNT, CDR2 YYREEE (reference sequence). Germline trimming cut 4 bases from V and 1 base from J; bases unmatched to any gene: 10. CDR3 DNA sequence: TGTGCCAGCAGCCGAGGGCTTGGGACAGAGAACACCGGGGAGCTGTTTTTT. It specifies CASSRGLGTENTGELFF. The full variable domain, in which reference TRBV5-4 and TRBJ2-2 provide the parts outside the CDR3, is ETGVTQSPTHLIKTRGQQVTLRCSSQSGHNTVSWYQQALGQGPQFIFQYYREEENGRGNFPPRFSGLQFPNYSSELNVNALELDDSALYLCASSRGLGTENTGELFFGEGSRLTVL.

V gene TRBV5-1 combines with J gene TRBJ2-3; perhaps TRBD2 as D (6 bases). Trimming shortened V by 0 bases and J by 1 base, and 15 bases separated the two germline ends. Looked up from germline, CDR1 is SGHRS and CDR2 is YFSETQ. This CDR3 comprises 17 residues. For the CDR3, the DNA is TGCGCCAGCAGCTTGGCCGCGTCGGGAGTGGGCACAGATACGCAGTATTTT. Translated, it gives CASSLAASGVGTDTQYF.